This is a list of T cell receptor beta chains from one sample in a study of radiation and T cells in renal cell carcinoma. TCRdb's table, derived via immunoSEQ multiplex PCR, lists solely in-frame clones and lacks some. The table includes around 70,000 clones, around 80% detected once. This specimen was blood, taken from a patient whose treatment included radiotherapy and nephrectomy. These receptors were taken from a man in his 60s with renal cell carcinoma. Both conserved end residues are part of each CDR3. Each record gives: J gene, CDR3 length, clone size, V gene, D gene, CDR3 protein, CDR3 DNA. A D gene is named only where the DNA matches it firmly. For some rows the clone size is stated as once, few or many, or as a class when expanded; others skip it.

TRBJ1-1,16,NA,TRBV7-9,NA,CASSFWGYDVRTEAFF,TGTGCCAGCAGCTTCTGGGGATACGATGTGAGGACTGAAGCTTTCTTT
TRBJ1-1,13,NA,TRBV6-5,NA,CASRPGPEAEAFF,TGTGCCAGCAGACCGGGACCTGAGGCTGAAGCTTTCTTT
TRBJ2-5,15,NA,TRBV7-7,NA,CATSSTGGGQETQYF,TGTGCCACCTCATCGACGGGTGGTGGGCAAGAGACCCAGTACTTC
TRBJ2-2,18,NA,TRBV5-5,TRBD2,CASSSVALAGKNTGELFF,TGTGCCAGCAGCTCGGTCGCACTAGCGGGAAAGAACACCGGGGAGCTGTTTTTT
TRBJ1-1,14,NA,TRBV7-6,NA,CASSLFQGAEKDFF,TGTGCCAGCAGCTTATTCCAAGGGGCGGAAAAGGATTTCTTT
TRBJ2-1,14,NA,TRBV11-3,TRBD1,CASSFGTGGDKQFF,TGTGCCAGCAGCTTCGGTACAGGGGGCGATAAGCAGTTCTTC
TRBJ2-5,15,NA,TRBV6-6,TRBD2,CASSRVSGEWETQYF,TGTGCCAGCAGTCGCGTCAGCGGGGAGTGGGAGACCCAGTACTTC
TRBJ2-7,15,NA,TRBV19,TRBD1,CASSSVSGGGYEQYF,TGTGCCAGTAGCTCGGTCTCAGGGGGCGGCTACGAGCAGTACTTC
TRBJ1-5,15,NA,TRBV19,NA,CASSIRGELNQPQHF,TGTGCCAGTAGTATAAGGGGGGAGCTCAATCAGCCCCAGCATTTT
TRBJ2-1,16,NA,TRBV5-1,TRBD2,CASSWTGTSGQIEQFF,TGCGCCAGCAGCTGGACCGGGACTAGCGGGCAGATTGAGCAGTTCTTC
TRBJ2-1,17,few,TRBV4-3,TRBD2,CASSQEGLAGGPGEQFF,TGCGCCAGCAGCCAGGAGGGACTAGCGGGAGGGCCGGGTGAGCAGTTCTTC
TRBJ1-5,14,NA,TRBV28,TRBD1,CGDRPNRINQPQHF,TGCGGGGACAGGCCCAATCGGATCAATCAGCCCCAGCATTTT
TRBJ1-5,20,NA,TRBV4-1,TRBD1,CASSQDRGDRGISSNQPQHF,TGCGCCAGCAGCCAAGATAGGGGAGACAGGGGAATAAGCAGCAATCAGCCCCAGCATTTT
TRBJ2-3,15,NA,TRBV7-2,NA,CASSLGGGPTDTQYF,TGTGCCAGCAGCTTGGGCGGTGGGCCCACAGATACGCAGTATTTT
TRBJ2-7,15,NA,TRBV7-2,NA,CASSLLMGPAYEQYF,TGTGCCAGCAGCTTATTAATGGGACCTGCCTACGAGCAGTACTTC
TRBJ2-1,13,once,TRBV7-9,TRBD2,CAMRLAGYNEQFF,TGTGCCATGCGACTAGCGGGGTACAATGAGCAGTTCTTC
TRBJ2-3,13,NA,TRBV27,TRBD1,CASSFGRQGTQYF,TGTGCCAGCAGTTTCGGCCGACAGGGCACGCAGTATTTT
TRBJ2-7,15,NA,TRBV6-5,NA,CASSSTLARSYEQYF,TGTGCCAGCAGTTCCACCCTCGCCCGCTCCTACGAGCAGTACTTC
TRBJ1-1,13,NA,TRBV9,NA,CASSGAIGDEAFF,TGTGCCAGCAGCGGAGCCATCGGGGATGAAGCTTTCTTT
TRBJ2-2,13,few,TRBV5-4,NA,CASSLDRAGELFF,TGTGCCAGCAGCTTGGATAGAGCCGGGGAGCTGTTTTTT
TRBJ1-4,14,NA,TRBV28,TRBD1,CASSQKRQGAKLFF,TGTGCCAGCAGCCAAAAGCGCCAGGGGGCGAAACTGTTTTTT
TRBJ2-3,15,NA,TRBV6-5,TRBD2,CASSALAGHTDTQYF,TGTGCCAGCAGTGCACTAGCGGGGCACACAGATACGCAGTATTTT
TRBJ2-7,14,NA,TRBV27,NA,CASSYGPTGYEQYF,TGTGCCAGCAGTTACGGACCTACCGGCTACGAGCAGTACTTC
TRBJ2-3,17,NA,TRBV16,TRBD2,CASSPPGLADSTDTQYF,TGTGCCAGCAGCCCCCCCGGACTAGCGGATAGCACAGATACGCAGTATTTT
TRBJ2-3,14,NA,TRBV28,NA,CASSHPARADTQYF,TGTGCCAGCAGCCACCCCGCAAGGGCAGATACGCAGTATTTT
TRBJ1-5,14,once,TRBV18,NA,CASSPKDRDQPQHF,TGTGCCAGCTCACCCAAAGACAGAGATCAGCCCCAGCATTTT
TRBJ2-5,14,once,TRBV5-1,TRBD1,CASSSRTGQETQYF,TGCGCCAGCAGCTCAAGGACAGGCCAAGAGACCCAGTACTTC
TRBJ1-3,14,NA,TRBV18,NA,CASSPPVGSNTIYF,TGTGCCAGCTCACCCCCTGTGGGGTCAAACACCATATATTTT
TRBJ2-7,13,NA,TRBV2,NA,CASSEYKRYEQYF,TGTGCCAGCAGTGAATATAAGAGGTACGAGCAGTACTTC
TRBJ1-4,16,once,TRBV19,NA,CASSMTGGGSRAKLFF,TGTGCCAGTAGTATGACGGGTGGGGGCAGCCGAGCAAAACTGTTTTTT
TRBJ1-1,14,few,TRBV28,NA,CASSLVRANTEAFF,TGTGCCAGCAGTTTGGTCAGGGCTAACACTGAAGCTTTCTTT
TRBJ1-1,12,few,TRBV29-1,NA,CSVAGYATEAFF,TGCAGCGTTGCAGGGTACGCCACTGAAGCTTTCTTT
TRBJ2-3,14,NA,TRBV4-1,NA,CASSQIASTDTQYF,TGCGCCAGCAGCCAAATAGCGAGCACAGATACGCAGTATTTT
TRBJ1-3,15,NA,TRBV18,NA,CASSPPGASGNTIYF,TGTGCCAGCTCACCACCGGGGGCTTCGGGAAACACCATATATTTT
TRBJ2-3,15,once,TRBV10-3,NA,CAISPSAGMIDTQYF,TGTGCCATCAGCCCCTCGGCGGGAATGATTGATACGCAGTATTTT
TRBJ2-7,11,NA,TRBV10-2,NA,CASSDPYEQYF,TGCGCCAGCAGTGACCCCTACGAGCAGTACTTC
TRBJ2-1,16,NA,TRBV28,NA,CASSFLFAALYNEQFF,TGTGCCAGCAGTTTCCTTTTTGCGGCACTTTACAATGAGCAGTTCTTC
TRBJ2-5,11,once,TRBV10-2,NA,CASREITTQYF,TGCGCCAGCAGGGAGATTACGACCCAGTACTTC
TRBJ2-7,12,NA,TRBV28,TRBD1,CAIRQGLNEQYF,TGTGCCATTCGACAGGGGTTGAACGAGCAGTACTTC
TRBJ1-4,15,NA,TRBV5-1,NA,CASSPRGGSNEKLFF,TGCGCCAGCAGCCCGAGAGGGGGTTCTAATGAAAAACTGTTTTTT
TRBJ2-2,15,NA,TRBV5-4,TRBD2,CASSATSGTGGELFF,TGTGCCAGCAGCGCGACTAGCGGGACCGGCGGGGAGCTGTTTTTT
TRBJ1-4,15,NA,TRBV19,NA,CASSMRRTTNEKLFF,TGTGCCAGTAGTATGAGGCGTACAACTAATGAAAAACTGTTTTTT
TRBJ1-1,13,NA,TRBV28,NA,CASSGPLNTEAFF,TGTGCCAGCAGTGGTCCCTTGAACACTGAAGCTTTCTTT